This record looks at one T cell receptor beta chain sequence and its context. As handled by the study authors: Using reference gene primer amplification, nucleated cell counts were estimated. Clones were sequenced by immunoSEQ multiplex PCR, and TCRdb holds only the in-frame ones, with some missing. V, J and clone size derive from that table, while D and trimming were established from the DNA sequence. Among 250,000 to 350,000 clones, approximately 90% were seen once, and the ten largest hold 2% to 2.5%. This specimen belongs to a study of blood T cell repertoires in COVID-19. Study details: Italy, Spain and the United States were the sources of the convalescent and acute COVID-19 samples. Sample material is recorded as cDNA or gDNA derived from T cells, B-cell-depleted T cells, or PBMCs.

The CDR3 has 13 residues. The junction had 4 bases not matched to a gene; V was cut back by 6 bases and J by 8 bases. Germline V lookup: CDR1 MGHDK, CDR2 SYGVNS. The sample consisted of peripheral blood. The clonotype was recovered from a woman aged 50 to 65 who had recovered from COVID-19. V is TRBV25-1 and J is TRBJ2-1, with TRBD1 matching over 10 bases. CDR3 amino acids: CASRGQGWDEQFF. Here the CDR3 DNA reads TGTGCCAGCAGGGGACAGGGGTGGGATGAGCAGTTCTTC.